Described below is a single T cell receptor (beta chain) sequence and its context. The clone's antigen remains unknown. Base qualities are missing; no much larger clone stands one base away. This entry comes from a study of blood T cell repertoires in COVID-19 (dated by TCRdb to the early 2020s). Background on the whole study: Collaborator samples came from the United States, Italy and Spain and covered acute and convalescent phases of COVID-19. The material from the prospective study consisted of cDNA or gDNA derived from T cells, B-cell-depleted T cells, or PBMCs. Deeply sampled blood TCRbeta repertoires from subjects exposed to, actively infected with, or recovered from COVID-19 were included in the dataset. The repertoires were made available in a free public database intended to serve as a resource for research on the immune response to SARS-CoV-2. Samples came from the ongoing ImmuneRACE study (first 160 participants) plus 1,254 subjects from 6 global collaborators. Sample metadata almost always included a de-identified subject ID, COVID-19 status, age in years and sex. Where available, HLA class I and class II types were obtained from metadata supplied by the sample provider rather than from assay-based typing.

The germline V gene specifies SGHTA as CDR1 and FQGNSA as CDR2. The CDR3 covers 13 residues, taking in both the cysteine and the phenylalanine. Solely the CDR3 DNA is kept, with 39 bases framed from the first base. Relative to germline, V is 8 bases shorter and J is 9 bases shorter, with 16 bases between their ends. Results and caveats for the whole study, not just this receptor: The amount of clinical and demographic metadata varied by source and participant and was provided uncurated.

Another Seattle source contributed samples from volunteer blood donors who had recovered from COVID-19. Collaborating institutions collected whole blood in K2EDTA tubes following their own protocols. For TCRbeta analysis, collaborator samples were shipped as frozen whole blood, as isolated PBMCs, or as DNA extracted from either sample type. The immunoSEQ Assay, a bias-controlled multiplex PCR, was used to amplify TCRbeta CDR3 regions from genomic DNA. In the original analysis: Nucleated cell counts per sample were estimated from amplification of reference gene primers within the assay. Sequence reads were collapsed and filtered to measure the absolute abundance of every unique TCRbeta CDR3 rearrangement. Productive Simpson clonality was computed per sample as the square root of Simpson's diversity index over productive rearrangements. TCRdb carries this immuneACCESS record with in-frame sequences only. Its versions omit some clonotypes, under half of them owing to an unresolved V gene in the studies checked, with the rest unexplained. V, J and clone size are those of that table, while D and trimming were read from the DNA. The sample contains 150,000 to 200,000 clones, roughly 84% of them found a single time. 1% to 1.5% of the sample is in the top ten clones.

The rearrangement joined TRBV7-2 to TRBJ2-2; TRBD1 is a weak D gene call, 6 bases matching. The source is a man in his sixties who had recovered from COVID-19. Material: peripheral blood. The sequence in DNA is TGTGCCAGCGGATATCGAGGGGACAGGGAGCTGTTTTTT. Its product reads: CASGYRGDRELFF.